The next 13 T cell receptor beta chains were all read from a single sample in a study of OX40 agonist ivuxolimab in advanced cancers. Sequencing was performed with immunoSEQ multiplex PCR; in TCRdb, only in-frame clones are kept and a portion is missing. Of 120,000 or so clones in the sample, 93% are singletons; the top ten hold roughly 0.15%. The specimen comprised CD4+ or CD8+ T cells sorted from blood, sampled in a trial of the OX40 agonist ivuxolimab. The origin of the receptors is an adult with an advanced solid tumor such as melanoma, head and neck, liver or kidney cancer.

The chain couples TRBV7-8 to TRBJ1-2, with D possibly being TRBD1 (6 bases). The CDR3 is made up of 14 amino acids. Germline V gene lookup returns CDR1 SGHVS and CDR2 FQNEAQ. Trimming removed 5 bases at V and 8 bases at J, with 18 bases between. The CDR3 sequence: CASSHPQGMVGYTF. CDR3 DNA sequence: TGTGCCAGCAGCCACCCGCAGGGGATGGTCGGCTACACCTTC.

V usage is TRBV28 and J usage is TRBJ2-1, with D maybe TRBD1 (5 bases). Between the trimmed V and J ends, which lost 7 bases and 3 bases, there was a span of 10 bases. Germline V gene sequence: CDR1 MDHEN, CDR2 SYDVKM. The CDR3 has 13 amino acids. The DNA for the CDR3 is TGTGCCAGCACCCTAGACAGCTACAATGAGCAGTTCTTC. It specifies CASTLDSYNEQFF.

This clone was observed a few times. The chain employs TRBV2 and TRBJ1-5; no clear D gene. Germline V gene sequence: CDR1 SNHLY, CDR2 FYNNEI. CDR3 length: 14 amino acids. Trimming cost V 0 bases and J 5 bases, with 8 bases left between them. The CDR3: CASSEAHRDQPQHF. The CDR3 DNA reads TGTGCCAGCAGTGAAGCACATCGGGATCAGCCCCAGCATTTT.

This sequence joins TRBV7-2 and TRBJ1-4; possibly TRBD1 for D (6 bases). The CDR3 is 13 residues long. CDR1 is SGHTA and CDR2 is FQGNSA in the germline V gene. V lost 5 bases to trimming and J lost 5 bases, with 9 bases between them. CDR3 protein: CASSQQGNEKLFF. DNA for the CDR3: TGTGCCAGCAGCCAGCAGGGGAATGAAAAACTGTTTTTT.

The chain links TRBV7-8 to TRBJ1-6; maybe TRBD1 (6 bases). CDR1 and CDR2 (germline): SGHVS, FQNEAQ. This CDR3 has 17 residues. Trimming shortened V by 5 bases and J by 7 bases, and 21 bases separated the two germline ends. The CDR3 spells CASSLKGRGERNSPLHF. The CDR3 DNA reads as TGTGCCAGCAGCCTAAAAGGGAGGGGGGAGAGAAATTCACCCCTCCACTTT.

V is TRBV28 and J is TRBJ1-5, with D tentatively TRBD1 (6 bases). V was trimmed by 6 bases and J by 3 bases, leaving 18 bases between them. CDR3 length equals 16 residues. Germline-derived CDR1 and CDR2 are MDHEN and SYDVKM. The CDR3 is CASRAGASAPNQPQHF. The CDR3 DNA sequence: TGTGCCAGCAGGGCAGGGGCCTCCGCCCCCAATCAGCCCCAGCATTTT. The full variable domain, its missing parts supplied by reference TRBV28 and TRBJ1-5, is DVKVTQSSRYLVKRTGEKVFLECVQDMDHENMFWYRQDPGLGLRLIYFSYDVKMKEKGDIPEGYSVSREKKERFSLILESASTNQTSMYLCASRAGASAPNQPQHFGDGTRLSIL.

This rearrangement joins TRBV19 to TRBJ2-2, with 16 bases that match TRBD2. The CDR3 totals 18 residues. V lost 10 bases to trimming and J lost 6 bases; unmatched junction nucleotides: 14. In germline, CDR1 is LNHDA, CDR2 SQIVND (reference sequence). CDR3: CATSGTSGRARTAGELFF. CDR3 sequence (DNA): TGTGCCACCTCCGGGACTAGCGGGAGGGCTCGTACCGCCGGGGAGCTGTTTTTT.

This rearrangement joins TRBV4-1 to TRBJ2-7; 7 bases are shared with TRBD1. CDR1 is MGHRA and CDR2 is YSYEKL in the germline V gene. The CDR3 loop spans 14 amino acids. Trimming at V came to 6 bases and at J to 0 bases, leaving 5 bases not matched to a gene. The CDR3 nucleotides are TGCGCCAGCAGTATGGGACAGAACTCCTACGAGCAGTACTTC. This encodes CASSMGQNSYEQYF.

The J gene is TRBJ1-1, the V gene TRBV5-1; D call uncertain. The germline V and J ends were trimmed by 4 bases and 0 bases, with 10 bases remaining between them. This CDR3 spans 14 amino acids. Germline lookup yields CDR1 SGHRS and CDR2 YFSETQ. The CDR3 sequence: CASSMGSMNTEAFF. The DNA for the CDR3 is TGCGCCAGCAGCATGGGGTCCATGAACACTGAAGCTTTCTTT.

The chain uses TRBV7-3 and TRBJ2-3, with 10 positions matching TRBD2. Trimming at V came to 5 bases and at J to 5 bases, leaving 7 bases not matched to a gene. The germline gives CDR1 SGHTA, CDR2 FQGTGA. The CDR3 runs to 15 residues. The CDR3 region is CASSVSSGSQDTQYF. CDR3 in DNA: TGTGCCAGCAGCGTCTCTAGCGGGAGCCAAGATACGCAGTATTTT.

V gene TRBV18 combines with J gene TRBJ2-3, with D unresolved. Deletions cut 3 bases from V and 2 bases from J, with 12 bases between. This CDR3 comprises 15 residues. Germline V lookup: CDR1 KGHSH, CDR2 LQKENI. The CDR3 loop reads CASSPALTATDTQYF. The DNA of the CDR3 is TGTGCCAGCTCACCTGCGCTAACCGCCACAGATACGCAGTATTTT. The entire variable domain, with the rest obtained from reference TRBV18 and TRBJ2-3, is as follows: NAGVMQNPRHLVRRRGQEARLRCSPMKGHSHVYWYRQLPEEGLKFMVYLQKENIIDESGMPKERFSAEFPKEGPSILRIQQVVRGDSAAYFCASSPALTATDTQYFGPGTRLTVL.

CDR3 sequence: CSVMARAKNIQYF. The CDR3, as DNA: TGCAGCGTTATGGCAAGGGCCAAAAACATTCAGTACTTC. J is TRBJ2-4 and V is TRBV29-1; D is undetermined. The germline V gene encodes CDR1 SQVTM and CDR2 ANQGSEA. V was shortened by 5 bases and J by 1 base, with 9 bases between the two germline ends. The CDR3 is 13 residues long.

The chain uses TRBV5-1 and TRBJ2-2, with 7 bases aligning to TRBD1. CDR1 is SGHRS and CDR2 is YFSETQ in the germline V gene. V gave up 4 bases and J gave up 5 bases; unmatched junction bases: 8. This CDR3 has 15 residues. CDR3 in amino acids: CASSHRQGTTGELFF. In nucleotides, the CDR3 is TGCGCCAGCAGCCATCGACAGGGTACGACCGGGGAGCTGTTTTTT.